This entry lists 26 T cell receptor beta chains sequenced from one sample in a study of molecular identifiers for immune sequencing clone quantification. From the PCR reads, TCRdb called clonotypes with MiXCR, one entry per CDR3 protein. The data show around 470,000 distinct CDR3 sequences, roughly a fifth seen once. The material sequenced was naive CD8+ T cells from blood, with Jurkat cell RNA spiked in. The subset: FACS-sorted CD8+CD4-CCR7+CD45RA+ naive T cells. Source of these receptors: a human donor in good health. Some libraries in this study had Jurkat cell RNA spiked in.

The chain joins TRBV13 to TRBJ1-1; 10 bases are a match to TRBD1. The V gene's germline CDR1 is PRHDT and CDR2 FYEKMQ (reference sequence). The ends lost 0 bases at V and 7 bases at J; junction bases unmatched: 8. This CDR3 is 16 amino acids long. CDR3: CASSLGAGQGYGEAFF. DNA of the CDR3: TGTGCCAGCAGCTTAGGCGCGGGACAGGGGTACGGTGAAGCTTTCTTT.

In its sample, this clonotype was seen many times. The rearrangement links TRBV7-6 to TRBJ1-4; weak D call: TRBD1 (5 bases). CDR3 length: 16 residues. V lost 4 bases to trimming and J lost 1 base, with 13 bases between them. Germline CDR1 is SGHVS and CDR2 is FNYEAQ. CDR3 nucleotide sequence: TGTGCCAGCAGCTCATCAGGGACCCGAACTAATGAAAAACTGTTTTTT. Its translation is CASSSSGTRTNEKLFF. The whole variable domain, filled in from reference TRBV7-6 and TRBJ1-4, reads GAGVSQSPRYKVTKRGQDVALRCDPISGHVSLYWYRQALGQGPEFLTYFNYEAQQDKSGLPNDRFSAERPEGSISTLTIQRTEQRDSAMYRCASSSSGTRTNEKLFFGSGTQLSVL.

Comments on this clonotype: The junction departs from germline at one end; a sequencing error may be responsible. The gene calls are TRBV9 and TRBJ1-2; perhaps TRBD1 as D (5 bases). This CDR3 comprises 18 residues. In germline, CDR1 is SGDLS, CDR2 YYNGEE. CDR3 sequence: CASSVAGDPGGANYDYTF. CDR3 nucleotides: TGTGCCAGCAGCGTAGCTGGGGACCCCGGCGGGGCTAACTATGACTACACCTTC. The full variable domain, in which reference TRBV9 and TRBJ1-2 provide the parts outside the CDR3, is DSGVTQTPKHLITATGQRVTLRCSPRSGDLSVYWYQQSLDQGLQFLIQYYNGEERAKGNILERFSAQQFPDLHSELNLSSLELGDSALYFCASSVAGDPGGANYDYTFGSGTRLTVV.

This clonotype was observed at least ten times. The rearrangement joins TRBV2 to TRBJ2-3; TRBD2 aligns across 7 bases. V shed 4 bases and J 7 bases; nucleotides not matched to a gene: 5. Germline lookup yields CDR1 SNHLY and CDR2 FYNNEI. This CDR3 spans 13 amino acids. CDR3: CASSGLAAYTQYF. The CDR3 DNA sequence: TGTGCCAGCAGTGGTCTAGCGGCCTATACGCAGTATTTT.

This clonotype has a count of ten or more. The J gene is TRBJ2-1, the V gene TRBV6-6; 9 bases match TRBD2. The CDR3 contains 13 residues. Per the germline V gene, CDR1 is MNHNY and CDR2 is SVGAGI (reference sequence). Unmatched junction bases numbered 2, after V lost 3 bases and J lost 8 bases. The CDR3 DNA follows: TGTGCCAGCAGTTATAGCGGGAGCGATGAGCAGTTCTTC. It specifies CASSYSGSDEQFF.

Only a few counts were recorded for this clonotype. The CDR3 DNA reads as TGTGCCTGGAGTGAGTGGGGAAATCAGCCCCAGCATTTT. It codes for CAWSEWGNQPQHF. V is TRBV30 and J is TRBJ1-5, with D hard to call. Trimming took off 1 base at V and 4 bases at J, with 8 bases between the two ends. CDR1 is GTSNPN and CDR2 is SVGIG in the germline V gene (reference sequence). The length of the CDR3 is 13 residues.

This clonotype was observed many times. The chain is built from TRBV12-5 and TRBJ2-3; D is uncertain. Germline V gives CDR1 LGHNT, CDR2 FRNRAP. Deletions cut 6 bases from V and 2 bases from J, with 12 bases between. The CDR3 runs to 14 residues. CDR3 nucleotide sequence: TGTGCTAGTGGCCCCAACGAATACACAGATACGCAGTATTTT. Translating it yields CASGPNEYTDTQYF.

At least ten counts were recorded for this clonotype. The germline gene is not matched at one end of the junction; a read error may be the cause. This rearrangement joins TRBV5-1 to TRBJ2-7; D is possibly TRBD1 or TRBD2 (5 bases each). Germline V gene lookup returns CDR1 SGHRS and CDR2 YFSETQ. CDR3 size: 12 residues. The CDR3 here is CASSPGPAGQDF. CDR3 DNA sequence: TGCGCCAGCAGCCCGGGACCTGCTGGCCAAGACTTC.

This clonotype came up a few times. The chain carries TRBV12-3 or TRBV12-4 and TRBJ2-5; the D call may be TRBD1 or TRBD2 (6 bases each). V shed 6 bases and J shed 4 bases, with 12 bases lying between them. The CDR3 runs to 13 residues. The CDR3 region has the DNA TGTGCCAGCAGGGCGGGACAACGAGAGACCCAGTACTTC. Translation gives CASRAGQRETQYF.

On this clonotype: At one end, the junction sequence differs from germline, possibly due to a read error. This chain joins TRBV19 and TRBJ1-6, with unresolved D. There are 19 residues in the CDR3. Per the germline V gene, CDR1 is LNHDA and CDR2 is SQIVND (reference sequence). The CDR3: CASSIVGPTATSYNSPLHF. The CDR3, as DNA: TGTGCTAGTAGTATAGTCGGGCCGACGGCTACCTCCTATAATTCACCCCTCCACTTT.

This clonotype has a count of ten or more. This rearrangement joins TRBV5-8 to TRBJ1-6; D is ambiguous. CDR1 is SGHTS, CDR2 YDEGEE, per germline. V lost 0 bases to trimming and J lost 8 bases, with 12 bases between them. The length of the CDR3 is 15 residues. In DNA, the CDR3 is TGTGCCAGCAGCTTGGACCCCGACGCAGATTCACCCCTCCACTTT. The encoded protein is CASSLDPDADSPLHF.

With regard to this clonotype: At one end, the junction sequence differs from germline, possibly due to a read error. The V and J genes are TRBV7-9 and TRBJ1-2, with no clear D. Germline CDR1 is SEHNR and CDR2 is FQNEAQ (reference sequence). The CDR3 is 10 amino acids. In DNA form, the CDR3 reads TGTGCCAGCGGGAACTATGGCTACATCTTC. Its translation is CASGNYGYIF.

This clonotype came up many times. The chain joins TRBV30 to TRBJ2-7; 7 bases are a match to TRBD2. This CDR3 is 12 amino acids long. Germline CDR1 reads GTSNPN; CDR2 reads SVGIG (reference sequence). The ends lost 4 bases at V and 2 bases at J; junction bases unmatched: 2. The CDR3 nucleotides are TGTGCCTGGAAACGGGGGGCCTACGAGCAGTACTTC. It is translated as CAWKRGAYEQYF.

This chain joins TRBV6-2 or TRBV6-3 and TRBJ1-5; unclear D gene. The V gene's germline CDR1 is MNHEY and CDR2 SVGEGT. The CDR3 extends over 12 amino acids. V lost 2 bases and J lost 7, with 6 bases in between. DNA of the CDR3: TGTGCCAGCAGTTACGTATCCCAGCCCCAGCATTTT. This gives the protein CASSYVSQPQHF.

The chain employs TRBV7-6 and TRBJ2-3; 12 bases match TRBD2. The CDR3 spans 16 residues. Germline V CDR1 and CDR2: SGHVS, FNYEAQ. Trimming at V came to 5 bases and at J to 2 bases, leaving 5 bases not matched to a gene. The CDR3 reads CASSRTSGASTDTQYF. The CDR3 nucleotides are TGTGCCAGCAGCCGGACTAGCGGGGCGTCCACAGATACGCAGTATTTT.

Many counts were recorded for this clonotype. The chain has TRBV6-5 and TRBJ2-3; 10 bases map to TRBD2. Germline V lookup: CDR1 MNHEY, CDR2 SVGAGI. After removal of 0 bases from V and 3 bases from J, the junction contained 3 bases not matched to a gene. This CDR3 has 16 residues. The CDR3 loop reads CASSYSPSGSTDTQYF. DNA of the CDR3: TGTGCCAGCAGTTACTCGCCTAGCGGGAGTACAGATACGCAGTATTTT.

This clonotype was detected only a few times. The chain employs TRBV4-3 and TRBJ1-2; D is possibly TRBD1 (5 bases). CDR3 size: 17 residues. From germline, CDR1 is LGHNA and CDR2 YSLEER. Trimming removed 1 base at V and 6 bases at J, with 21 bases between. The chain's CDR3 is CASSQGSRAVRGNGYTF. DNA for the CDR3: TGCGCCAGCAGCCAAGGGTCAAGGGCCGTGAGGGGCAATGGCTACACCTTC.

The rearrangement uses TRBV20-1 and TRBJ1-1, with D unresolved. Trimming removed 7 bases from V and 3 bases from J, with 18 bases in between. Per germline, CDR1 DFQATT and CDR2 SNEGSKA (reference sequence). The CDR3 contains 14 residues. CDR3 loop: CSVPDRRSHTEAFF. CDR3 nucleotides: TGCAGTGTCCCGGATAGGCGATCGCACACTGAAGCTTTCTTT.

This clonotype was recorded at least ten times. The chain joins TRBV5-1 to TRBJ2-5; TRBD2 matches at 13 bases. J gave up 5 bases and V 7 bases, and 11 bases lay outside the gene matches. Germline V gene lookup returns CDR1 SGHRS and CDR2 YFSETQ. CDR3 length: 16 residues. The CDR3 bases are TGCGCCAGCCAGATCGGACTAGCGGGAGTGGCGGAGACCCAGTACTTC. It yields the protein CASQIGLAGVAETQYF.

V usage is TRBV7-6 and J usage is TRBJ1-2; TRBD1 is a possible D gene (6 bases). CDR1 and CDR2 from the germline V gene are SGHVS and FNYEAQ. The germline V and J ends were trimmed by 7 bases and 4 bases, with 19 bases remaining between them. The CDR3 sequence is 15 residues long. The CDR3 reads CASTPFTDSSYGYTF. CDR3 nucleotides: TGTGCCAGCACACCTTTTACGGACAGTTCCTATGGCTACACCTTC.

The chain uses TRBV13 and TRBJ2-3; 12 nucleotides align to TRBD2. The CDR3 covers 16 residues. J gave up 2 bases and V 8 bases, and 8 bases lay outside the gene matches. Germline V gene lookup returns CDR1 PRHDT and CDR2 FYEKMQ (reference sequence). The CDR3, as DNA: TGTGCCAGCTGCCTCGGACTAGCGGGGACCACAGATACGCAGTATTTT. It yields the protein CASCLGLAGTTDTQYF.

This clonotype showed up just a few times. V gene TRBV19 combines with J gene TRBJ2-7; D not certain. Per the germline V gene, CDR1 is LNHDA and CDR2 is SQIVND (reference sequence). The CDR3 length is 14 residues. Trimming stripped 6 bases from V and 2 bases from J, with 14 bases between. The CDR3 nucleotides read TGTGCCAGTAGCCCCCAGCCCCTCACCTACGAGCAGTACTTC. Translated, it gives CASSPQPLTYEQYF.

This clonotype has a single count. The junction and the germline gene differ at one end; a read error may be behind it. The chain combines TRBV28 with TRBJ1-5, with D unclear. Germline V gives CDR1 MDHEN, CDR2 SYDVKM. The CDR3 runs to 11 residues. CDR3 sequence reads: CARSFDQPQHF. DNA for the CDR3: TGTGCCCGCAGTTTTGATCAGCCCCAGCATTTT.

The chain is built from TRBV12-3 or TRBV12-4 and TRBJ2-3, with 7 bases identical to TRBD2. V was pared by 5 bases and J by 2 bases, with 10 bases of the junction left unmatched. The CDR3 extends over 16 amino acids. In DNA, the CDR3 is TGTGCCAGCAGTCCATCCTCCGCGGGAGACACAGATACGCAGTATTTT. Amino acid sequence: CASSPSSAGDTDTQYF.

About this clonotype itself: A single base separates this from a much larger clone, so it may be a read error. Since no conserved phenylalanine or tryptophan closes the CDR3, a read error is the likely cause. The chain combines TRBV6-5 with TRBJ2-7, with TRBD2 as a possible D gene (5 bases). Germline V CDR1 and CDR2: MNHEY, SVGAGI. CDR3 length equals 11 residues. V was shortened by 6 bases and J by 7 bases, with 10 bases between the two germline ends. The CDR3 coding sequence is TGTGCCAGCAGATCCCAGCGGGAGCAGTACCTC. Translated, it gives CASRSQREQYL.

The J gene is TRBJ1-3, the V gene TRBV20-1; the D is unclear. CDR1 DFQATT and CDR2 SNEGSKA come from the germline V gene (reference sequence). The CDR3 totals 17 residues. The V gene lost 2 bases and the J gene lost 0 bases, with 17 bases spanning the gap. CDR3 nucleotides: TGCAGTGCTAGAATACCCCCGTCCGCCAGCTCTGGAAACACCATATATTTT. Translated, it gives CSARIPPSASSGNTIYF.